The 18 T cell receptor beta chains listed next were all sequenced from one sample in a study of shared clonotypes between healthy human individuals. Profiled with immunoSEQ multiplex PCR; TCRdb holds only in-frame clones, not every one. The sample lists about 700,000 clones; around 92% were seen once. Naive CD8 cells comprised CD45RO-negative, CCR7-positively selected cells, excluding terminally differentiated effector memory CD45RA+ cells. The sample consisted of naive CD8+ T cells sorted from blood. The origin of the receptors is a man aged 25 to 40 in good health.

This clone was seen only once. The V call is TRBV4-1, the J call TRBJ2-1; TRBD2 aligns across 8 bases. J was trimmed by 10 bases and V by 3 bases; bases with no gene match: 2. Germline V gene lookup returns CDR1 MGHRA and CDR2 YSYEKL. The CDR3 spans 12 residues. CDR3: CASSHGLAEQFF. CDR3 nucleotide sequence: TGCGCCAGCAGCCACGGACTAGCAGAGCAGTTCTTC.

The CDR3 loop is CASSETGSAEAFF. Here the CDR3 DNA reads TGTGCCAGCAGTGAGACAGGGTCCGCTGAAGCTTTCTTT. The rearrangement joins TRBV9 to TRBJ1-1, with TRBD1 matching 7 bases. The germline V gene has CDR1 SGDLS and CDR2 YYNGEE. The V segment lost 5 bases and the J segment 6 bases; nucleotides outside the gene matches: 7. This CDR3 has 13 amino acids.

The chain employs TRBV28 and TRBJ1-5; D call uncertain. Germline V lookup: CDR1 MDHEN, CDR2 SYDVKM. The CDR3 is made up of 16 amino acids. Trimming took 4 bases from V and 1 from J, leaving 14 bases between them. The CDR3, as DNA: TGTGCCAGCAGTTGGGGTCCGGTAAAAAGCAATCAGCCCCAGCATTTT. Translated, it gives CASSWGPVKSNQPQHF.

The chain carries TRBV4-3 and TRBJ2-5, with D perhaps TRBD2 (5 bases). V was cut by 2 bases and J by 2 bases, with 12 bases left in between. CDR1 and CDR2 from the germline V gene are LGHNA and YSLEER. The CDR3 runs 15 residues. In DNA form, the CDR3 reads TGCGCCAGCAGCCAACGCTGGACTCCTCAAGAGACCCAGTACTTC. Translated, it gives CASSQRWTPQETQYF.

CDR3 bases: TGTGCCAGCGGACAGGGGGTGACTAGCGGAAACTACAATGAGCAGTTCTTC. It specifies CASGQGVTSGNYNEQFF. The J gene is TRBJ2-1, the V gene TRBV9, with a possible D match to TRBD1 (10 bases). CDR1 is SGDLS and CDR2 is YYNGEE in the germline V gene. V was shortened by 7 bases and J by 3 bases, with 23 bases between the two germline ends. The CDR3 is 17 amino acids.

This clone was observed at least ten times. The chain uses TRBV15 and TRBJ2-5; D not certain. With 6 bases removed from V and 2 bases from J, the gap between germline ends came to 13 bases. The germline V gene has CDR1 LNHNV and CDR2 YYDKDF (reference sequence). The CDR3 runs 14 residues. The CDR3 bases are TGTGCCACCAGTCAGAGTCGCCTACAAGAGACCCAGTACTTC. Translating it yields CATSQSRLQETQYF.

The V gene is TRBV7-8, the J gene TRBJ2-3; D is perhaps TRBD2 (6 bases). CDR1 SGHVS and CDR2 FQNEAQ come from the germline V gene. Between the trimmed V and J ends, which lost 2 bases and 0 bases, there was a span of 12 bases. The CDR3 extends over 16 amino acids. In DNA, the CDR3 is TGTGCCAGCAGCTTATCGTGGGACTGGAGCACAGATACGCAGTATTTT. Amino acids: CASSLSWDWSTDTQYF.

This chain links TRBV30 with TRBJ2-3; TRBD2 aligns across 9 bases. CDR3 size: 14 residues. With 4 bases clipped from V and 2 bases from J, the junction kept 4 bases outside the gene matches. CDR1 is GTSNPN, CDR2 SVGIG, per germline (reference sequence). DNA for the CDR3: TGTGCCTGGACCGGGACTAGCTTCACAGATACGCAGTATTTT. The encoded protein is CAWTGTSFTDTQYF.

This chain uses TRBV4-1 with TRBJ2-5, with D possibly being TRBD1 or TRBD2 (5 bases each). The ends were cut back, 2 bases at V and 4 bases at J, with 11 bases in the middle. In germline, CDR1 is MGHRA, CDR2 YSYEKL. This CDR3 spans 14 amino acids. Written as DNA, the CDR3 is TGCGCCAGCAGCCAAATTCAGGGAGTAGAGACCCAGTACTTC. Its protein is CASSQIQGVETQYF.

The gene calls are TRBV29-1 and TRBJ2-2; the match to TRBD1 covers 9 bases. The CDR3 loop spans 13 amino acids. Germline V gives CDR1 SQVTM, CDR2 ANQGSEA. V lost 4 bases to trimming and J lost 6 bases; unmatched junction nucleotides: 3. CDR3 in DNA: TGCAGCGTTGTTGGACAGGGGCCCGGGGAGCTGTTTTTT. This encodes CSVVGQGPGELFF.

This rearrangement joins TRBV9 to TRBJ2-1; no reliable D call. V gave up 4 bases and J gave up 4 bases, with 12 bases separating them. This CDR3 spans 14 amino acids. Germline CDR1 SGDLS, CDR2 YYNGEE. The CDR3 sequence is CASSRPSAYNEQFF. The CDR3 DNA reads TGTGCCAGCAGCCGGCCAAGCGCTTACAATGAGCAGTTCTTC.

This clone was seen a single time. Here the CDR3 reads CAIRDAEGEQYF. The CDR3 coding sequence is TGTGCCATCAGGGACGCAGAGGGCGAGCAGTACTTC. V and J are TRBV10-3 and TRBJ2-7, with TRBD2 as a possible D gene (5 bases). CDR1 and CDR2 from the germline V gene are ENHRY and SYGVKD. The CDR3 sequence is 12 residues long. The V end lost 6 bases, the J end lost 6 bases, and 12 bases lay between the germline ends.

The rearrangement uses TRBV9 and TRBJ2-5; D possibly corresponds to TRBD2 (6 bases). In germline, CDR1 is SGDLS, CDR2 YYNGEE. Trimming removed 3 bases from V and 4 bases from J, with 13 bases in between. This CDR3 region has 14 residues. CDR3 DNA sequence: TGTGCCAGCAGCGCCCGGGGAGCGGGAGAGACCCAGTACTTC. Translating it yields CASSARGAGETQYF.

The V and J genes are TRBV28 and TRBJ2-7; 9 nucleotides match TRBD2. The CDR3 loop spans 15 amino acids. Per the germline V gene, CDR1 is MDHEN and CDR2 is SYDVKM. V shed 5 bases, J shed 0 bases, and the junction held 5 bases outside the gene matches. CDR3 DNA: TGTGCCAGCAGTGTAAGACTAGCGGCCTCCTACGAGCAGTACTTC. Protein sequence: CASSVRLAASYEQYF.

In the case of this clone: Other DNA variants within this sample encode the same CDR3. V and J are TRBV27 and TRBJ2-7; D might be TRBD1 (5 bases). Germline V gene sequence: CDR1 MNHEY, CDR2 SMNVEV (reference sequence). The CDR3 has 13 amino acids. V lost 0 bases and J 2 bases, leaving 5 bases between the germline ends. This CDR3 is CASSLSTAYEQYF. The CDR3 DNA sequence: TGTGCCAGCAGTTTATCGACAGCCTACGAGCAGTACTTC.

V gene TRBV4-1 combines with J gene TRBJ2-7, with D tentatively TRBD2 (7 bases). Trimming removed 3 bases from V and 5 bases from J, with 14 bases in between. Germline-derived CDR1 and CDR2 are MGHRA and YSYEKL. The CDR3 length is 14 residues. In DNA, the CDR3 is TGCGCCAGCAGCCATAGGGGGGGGAATGACGAGCAGTACTTC. It translates to CASSHRGGNDEQYF.

The V call is TRBV6-5, the J call TRBJ1-1; possible D gene TRBD1, 5 bases. V was trimmed by 4 bases and J by 5 bases, leaving 8 bases between them. Germline V CDR1 and CDR2: MNHEY, SVGAGI. The CDR3 runs to 12 residues. In DNA form, the CDR3 reads TGTGCCAGCAGTTTCGGGGGGACTGAAGCTTTCTTT. Its translation is CASSFGGTEAFF.

The chain links TRBV28 to TRBJ2-1, with D possibly TRBD1 on 5 matching bases. The germline V and J ends were trimmed by 5 bases and 0 bases, with 14 bases remaining between them. CDR1 and CDR2 from the germline V gene are MDHEN and SYDVKM. The CDR3 is 16 residues long. DNA for the CDR3: TGTGCCAGCAGTCTCAGACAGAGAGGCTCCTACAATGAGCAGTTCTTC. Its protein is CASSLRQRGSYNEQFF.